Listed below are T cell receptor beta chains from one sample, sequenced in a study of PD-L1 blockade in urothelial cancer. The assay was immunoSEQ multiplex PCR, and TCRdb's table has in-frame clones only and misses some. The sample holds more than 45,000 clones, 82% seen once. The sample here was PBMCs, taken around atezolizumab (anti-PD-L1) treatment. These receptors were obtained from a man between 65 and 85 years old with urothelial cancer. Each CDR3 is given with its conserved first and last residue. A D gene is named only where the DNA matches it firmly. The listing skips clone size in some rows; elsewhere it reads once, few, many or a size class.

j_gene | v_gene | abundance | d_gene | CDR3nt | CDR3aa
TRBJ1-5 | TRBV6-1 | NA | NA | TGTGCCAGCAGTGAGACCGCAGGGTTTAGCAATCAGCCCCAGCATTTT | CASSETAGFSNQPQHF
TRBJ2-1 | TRBV27 | NA | NA | TGTGCCAGCAGTGTGGGGGGCAATGAGCAGTTCTTC | CASSVGGNEQFF
TRBJ2-5 | TRBV5-1 | NA | TRBD2 | TGCGCCAGCAGCTGGGGGACTAGCGGACTCGGAGAGACCCAGTACTTC | CASSWGTSGLGETQYF
TRBJ2-7 | TRBV5-1 | NA | TRBD1 | TGCGCCAGCAGCGTGTGGACAGGGACGGCCTACGAGCAGTACTTC | CASSVWTGTAYEQYF
TRBJ2-2 | TRBV9 | NA | NA | TGTGCCAGCAGCGTAGAAGTTAGATCGAACACCGGGGAGCTGTTTTTT | CASSVEVRSNTGELFF
TRBJ2-3 | TRBV19 | NA | NA | TGTGCCAGTAGTATGAGCAGCACAGATACGCAGTATTTT | CASSMSSTDTQYF
TRBJ2-7 | TRBV10-1 | NA | TRBD1 | TGCGCCAGCAGGGCCGGGACAGGGGGCGAGCAGTACTTC | CASRAGTGGEQYF
TRBJ2-7 | TRBV11-2 | NA | TRBD2 | TGTGCCAGCAGCCCAGGACTAGCGGGAGGTCGGTCCTACGAGCAGTACTTC | CASSPGLAGGRSYEQYF
TRBJ2-3 | TRBV2 | NA | TRBD2 | TGTGCCAGCGGGGCTAGCGGGAAGGATACGCAGTATTTT | CASGASGKDTQYF
TRBJ2-5 | TRBV29-1 | NA | TRBD2 | TGCGGCGGGGGGCAGGAAGAGACCCAGTACTTC | CGGGQEETQYF
TRBJ2-1 | TRBV6-5 | once | TRBD2 | TGTGCCAGCAGTTACTCGGGCGGGAGTGGCAATGAGCAGTTCTTC | CASSYSGGSGNEQFF
TRBJ2-5 | TRBV19 | NA | TRBD1 | TGTGCAACAAGCCGGGACAGGCAACAAGAGACCCAGTACTTC | CATSRDRQQETQYF
TRBJ2-2 | TRBV18 | NA | NA | TGTGCCAGCTCACCGCGGTCAACCGCGAACACCGGGGAGCTGTTTTTT | CASSPRSTANTGELFF